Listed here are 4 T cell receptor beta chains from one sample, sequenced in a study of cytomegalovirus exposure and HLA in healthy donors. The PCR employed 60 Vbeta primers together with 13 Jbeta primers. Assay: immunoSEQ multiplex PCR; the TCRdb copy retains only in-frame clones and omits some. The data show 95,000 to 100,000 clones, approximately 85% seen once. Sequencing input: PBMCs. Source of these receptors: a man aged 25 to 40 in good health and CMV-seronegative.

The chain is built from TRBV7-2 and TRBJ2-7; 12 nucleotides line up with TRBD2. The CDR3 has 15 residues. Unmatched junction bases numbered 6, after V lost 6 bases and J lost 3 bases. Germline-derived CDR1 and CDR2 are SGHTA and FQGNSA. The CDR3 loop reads CASSKLAGGFYEQYF. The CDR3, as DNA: TGTGCCAGCAGTAAACTAGCGGGAGGTTTCTACGAGCAGTACTTC.

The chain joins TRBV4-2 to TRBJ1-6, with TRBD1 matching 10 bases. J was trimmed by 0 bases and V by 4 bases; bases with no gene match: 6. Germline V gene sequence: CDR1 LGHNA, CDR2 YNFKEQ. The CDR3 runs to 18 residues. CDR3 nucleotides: TGTGCCAGCAGCCTACCGGGACAGGGGAGCTCCTATAATTCACCCCTCCACTTT. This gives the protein CASSLPGQGSSYNSPLHF.

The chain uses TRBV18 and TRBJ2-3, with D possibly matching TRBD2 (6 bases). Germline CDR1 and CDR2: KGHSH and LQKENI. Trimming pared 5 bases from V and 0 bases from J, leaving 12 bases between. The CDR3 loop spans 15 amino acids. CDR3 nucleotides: TGTGCCAGCTCAGGCCCCGGGACTAGCACAGATACGCAGTATTTT. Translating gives CASSGPGTSTDTQYF.

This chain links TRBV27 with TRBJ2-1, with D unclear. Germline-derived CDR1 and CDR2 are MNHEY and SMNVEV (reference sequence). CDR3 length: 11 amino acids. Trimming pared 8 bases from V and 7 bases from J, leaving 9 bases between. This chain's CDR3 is CASGPWNEQFF. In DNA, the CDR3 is TGTGCCAGCGGCCCTTGGAATGAGCAGTTCTTC.